The 20 T cell receptor beta chains listed next were all sequenced from one sample in a study of CD8+CD57+ T cells in acquired aplastic anemia. The use of genomic DNA as template underpinned the TCR beta VDJ and CDR3 profiling. TCRdb used MiXCR to reprocess the reads, holding one entry per CDR3 protein. Among 220,000 or so distinct CDR3 sequences listed, approximately 65% were seen once. The patients chosen for sequencing had shown expansion of CD8+CD57+ cells (detected by flow cytometry). The material sequenced was sorted CD4+, CD8+, or CD8+CD57+ T cells (not recorded which) from PBMCs. Every receptor here comes from a human donor with aplastic anemia.

This clonotype came up once. The J gene is TRBJ1-5, the V gene TRBV9; D is uncertain. Germline CDR1 and CDR2: SGDLS and YYNGEE. Trimming took 2 bases from V and 11 from J, leaving 14 bases between them. The CDR3 spans 13 residues. CDR3 nucleotides: TGTGCCAGCAGCGTGACGGACCAAGAGACCCAGCATTTT. Translating gives CASSVTDQETQHF.

This chain connects TRBV25-1 to TRBJ1-2, with D maybe TRBD1 (6 bases). CDR1 MGHDK and CDR2 SYGVNS come from the germline V gene. This CDR3 region has 12 residues. Trimming took 5 bases from V and 7 from J, leaving 11 bases between them. The CDR3 region is CASSPGGSGYTF. The CDR3 coding sequence is TGTGCCAGCAGTCCGGGGGGCAGTGGCTACACCTTC.

The chain's CDR3 is CATSLTSGDYNEQFF. CDR3 DNA sequence: TGTGCCACCAGTCTGACTAGCGGGGACTACAATGAGCAGTTCTTC. The chain is built from TRBV15 and TRBJ2-1; 11 bases align to TRBD2. There are 15 residues in the CDR3. V shed 6 bases and J 3 bases; nucleotides not matched to a gene: 4. Germline CDR1 LNHNV, CDR2 YYDKDF (reference sequence).

The chain has TRBV20-1 and TRBJ2-3; 12 nucleotides line up with TRBD2. Germline CDR1 reads DFQATT; CDR2 reads SNEGSKA (reference sequence). The CDR3 loop spans 13 amino acids. J lost 5 bases, V lost 6 bases, and 3 bases had no gene match. CDR3 in amino acids: CSAVLAGGDTQYF. In nucleotides, the CDR3 is TGCAGTGCCGTACTAGCGGGAGGAGATACGCAGTATTTT.

There are a few counts of this clonotype. This chain uses TRBV20-1 with TRBJ1-1; 7 nucleotides line up with TRBD1. With V trimmed by 3 bases and J by 5 bases, 6 bases remained unmatched. Looked up from germline, CDR1 is DFQATT and CDR2 is SNEGSKA (reference sequence). CDR3 size: 13 residues. Written as DNA, the CDR3 is TGCAGTGCTAGGGATACAGGGGAAACTGAAGCTTTCTTT. Its translation: CSARDTGETEAFF.

The chain joins TRBV7-2 to TRBJ1-3; 7 bases align to TRBD1. Trimming took 1 base from V and 3 from J; bases not matched to a gene: 6. The CDR3 has 16 amino acids. Germline CDR1 reads SGHTA; CDR2 reads FQGNSA. The CDR3 DNA follows: TGTGCCAGCAGCTTAGACGCCAGGGGGTTTGGAAACACCATATATTTT. Its protein is CASSLDARGFGNTIYF.

This clonotype came up many times. V is TRBV20-1 and J is TRBJ2-7; 7 bases are shared with TRBD1. The CDR3 loop spans 14 amino acids. Germline V gene lookup returns CDR1 DFQATT and CDR2 SNEGSKA (reference sequence). The V gene end was trimmed by 0 bases and the J gene end by 5 bases; junction bases not matched to a gene: 7. CDR3 DNA sequence: TGCAGTGCTAGAGATCCCCCGACAGGGAACGAGCAGTACTTC. Its protein is CSARDPPTGNEQYF.

The chain joins TRBV7-9 to TRBJ2-7, with a tentative D call TRBD1 (6 bases). Per the germline V gene, CDR1 is SEHNR and CDR2 is FQNEAQ (reference sequence). The ends were cut back, 5 bases at V and 0 bases at J, with 14 bases in the middle. This CDR3 has 15 residues. CDR3 in amino acids: CASSEYRGNSYEQYF. In DNA, the CDR3 is TGTGCCAGCAGCGAATATAGGGGGAACTCCTACGAGCAGTACTTC.

This clonotype was observed a handful of times. This rearrangement joins TRBV20-1 to TRBJ1-6; 8 bases are shared with TRBD1. Germline-derived CDR1 and CDR2 are DFQATT and SNEGSKA (reference sequence). This CDR3 spans 14 amino acids. With 5 bases clipped from V and 10 bases from J, the junction kept 10 bases outside the gene matches. The CDR3 bases are TGCAGTGCTCCGCTTGGACAGGGAGGATCACCCCTCCACTTT. Its translation: CSAPLGQGGSPLHF.

In regard to this clonotype: The junction departs from the called germline gene at one end, perhaps through a read error. The J gene is TRBJ2-7, the V gene TRBV18, with D perhaps matching TRBD1 (5 bases). CDR3 size: 12 residues. Germline V lookup: CDR1 KGHSH, CDR2 LQKENI. CDR3 sequence reads: CASSPDSYDQYF. In DNA form, the CDR3 reads TGTGCCAGCTCTCCAGACAGCTACGACCAGTACTTC.

The chain carries TRBV5-1 and TRBJ1-4; TRBD1 agrees at 7 bases. V was pared by 2 bases and J by 10 bases, with 8 bases of the junction left unmatched. This CDR3 comprises 14 residues. Germline V gene lookup returns CDR1 SGHRS and CDR2 YFSETQ. The CDR3 protein is CASSFLGTDRKLFF. CDR3 DNA sequence: TGCGCCAGCAGCTTCTTAGGGACAGATCGAAAACTGTTTTTT. Based on the CDR3 plus reference TRBV5-1 and TRBJ1-4, the full variable domain is KAGVTQTPRYLIKTRGQQVTLSCSPISGHRSVSWYQQTPGQGLQFLFEYFSETQRNKGNFPGRFSGRQFSNSRSEMNVSTLELGDSALYLCASSFLGTDRKLFFGSGTQLSVL.

The chain joins TRBV20-1 to TRBJ1-2; tentatively, D is TRBD1 (6 bases). This CDR3 region has 13 residues. Per germline, CDR1 DFQATT and CDR2 SNEGSKA (reference sequence). V gave up 0 bases and J gave up 5 bases, with 10 bases separating them. CDR3 loop: CSAREGAGYGYTF. Here the CDR3 DNA reads TGCAGTGCTAGAGAGGGGGCAGGGTATGGCTACACCTTC.

This clonotype has just a few counts. This rearrangement joins TRBV4-1 to TRBJ1-6; weak D call: TRBD1 (5 bases). Per the germline V gene, CDR1 is MGHRA and CDR2 is YSYEKL. Trimming pared 0 bases from V and 10 bases from J, leaving 13 bases between. CDR3 length: 15 amino acids. CDR3: CASSQDPGVGSPLHF. The CDR3 DNA follows: TGCGCCAGCAGCCAAGACCCGGGGGTTGGCTCACCCCTCCACTTT.

This clonotype has just a few counts. This sequence joins TRBV9 and TRBJ2-7; D perhaps matches TRBD2 (6 bases). CDR3 length equals 16 residues. Deletions cut 0 bases from V and 0 bases from J, with 13 bases between. CDR1 is SGDLS, CDR2 YYNGEE, per germline. The CDR3 DNA reads TGTGCCAGCAGCGTAGAGGGGCGGGATTTCTCCTACGAGCAGTACTTC. Translating gives CASSVEGRDFSYEQYF.

This clonotype was detected a few times. This rearrangement joins TRBV20-1 to TRBJ2-1, with TRBD1 identical over 9 bases. The CDR3 has 15 residues. V shed 6 bases, J shed 2 bases, and the junction held 8 bases outside the gene matches. Per germline, CDR1 DFQATT and CDR2 SNEGSKA (reference sequence). As DNA, the CDR3 is TGCAGTGCAAGGGACAGGGCGGGCACCTACAATGAGCAGTTCTTC. Encoded protein: CSARDRAGTYNEQFF.

The V and J genes are TRBV7-9 and TRBJ2-7; 9 positions agree with TRBD1. CDR3 length: 14 residues. V dropped 5 bases and J dropped 3; count of bases not matched to a gene: 5. The germline V gene has CDR1 SEHNR and CDR2 FQNEAQ (reference sequence). The CDR3 nucleotides read TGTGCCAGCAGCCCGGGACAGGGCCTCTACGAGCAGTACTTC. Translated, it gives CASSPGQGLYEQYF. The full variable domain, in which reference TRBV7-9 and TRBJ2-7 provide the parts outside the CDR3, is DTGVSQNPRHKITKRGQNVTFRCDPISEHNRLYWYRQTLGQGPEFLTYFQNEAQLEKSRLLSDRFSAERPKGSFSTLEIQRTEQGDSAMYLCASSPGQGLYEQYFGPGTRLTVT.

This clonotype was seen a handful of times. The CDR3 reads CATSEPGQISSTDTQYF. CDR3 DNA sequence: TGTGCCACCAGTGAGCCGGGACAGATATCTAGCACAGATACGCAGTATTTT. The chain employs TRBV24-1 and TRBJ2-3, with 7 bases identical to TRBD1. CDR3 size: 17 residues. V lost 4 bases to trimming and J lost 0 bases; unmatched junction nucleotides: 9. The V gene's germline CDR1 is KGHDR and CDR2 SFDVKD.

V gene TRBV12-3 or TRBV12-4 combines with J gene TRBJ1-5; D possibly corresponds to TRBD1 (6 bases). The CDR3 has 14 residues. The CDR3 DNA is TGTGCTAGTGGTTTTACAGGGAATAATCAGCCCCAGCATTTT. This translates into CASGFTGNNQPQHF.

J is TRBJ2-5 and V is TRBV20-1, with D possibly TRBD2 on 6 matching bases. In germline, CDR1 is DFQATT, CDR2 SNEGSKA (reference sequence). The CDR3 is made up of 12 amino acids. Trimming removed 5 bases from V and 7 bases from J, with 14 bases in between. The DNA for the CDR3 is TGCAGTGCTTCAAGGACGCGGGGGACCCAGTACTTC. It translates to CSASRTRGTQYF.

On this clonotype: A junction boundary mismatches the germline segment, possibly from a read error. This chain links TRBV2 with TRBJ1-5; D call uncertain. This CDR3 comprises 13 residues. Germline loops: CDR1 SNHLY, CDR2 FYNNEI. CDR3 sequence: CAISESTDQPQHF. CDR3 sequence (DNA): TGTGCCATCAGTGAGTCTACGGATCAGCCCCAGCATTTT.